This note documents a single T cell receptor beta chain sequence. The antigen is not known. Researchers reported that TCR beta cDNA libraries carried unique molecular identifiers. Starting from approximately 0.95 to 9.8 million T cells, the study yielded roughly 0.5 million cDNA molecules. In TCRdb, the PCR reads were re-called with MiXCR into one record per CDR3 protein. The repertoire has hundreds of thousands of distinct CDR3 sequences, roughly 29% of them found once; the top ten carry 0.5% to 0.6%. The data are from a study of post-analysis software for immune sequencing data. Turning to the study itself: Relapsing-remitting, secondary progressive and progressive-relapsing courses of multiple sclerosis were included. Whole-study results and caveats: In patients, TRBV5-6, TRBV5-1 and TRBV20-1 belonged to roughly five TRBV segments found more frequently than in controls. For normalized Chao1 diversity, multiple sclerosis patients scored significantly lower than controls did.

V was cut by 5 bases and J by 0 bases, with 25 bases left in between. The CDR3 contains 19 residues. Germline V gene lookup returns CDR1 LNHDA and CDR2 SQIVND (reference sequence). The sequenced sample was blood. This receptor was identified in a girl aged 10-17 years with multiple sclerosis. The chain uses TRBV19 and TRBJ1-1, with D uncertain. In DNA, the CDR3 is TGTGCCAGTAGTTCTTCCCGGATGTCGGACGGAATAATGAACACTGAAGCTTTCTTT. Translated: CASSSSRMSDGIMNTEAFF.